Below, 14 T cell receptor beta chains from the same sample are listed, as sequenced in a study of cytomegalovirus exposure and HLA in healthy donors. The PCR was carried out with 60 Vbeta primers and 13 Jbeta primers. The repertoire was sequenced with immunoSEQ multiplex PCR; TCRdb's copy has only in-frame clones and lacks some. The data contain about 120,000 clones, about 70% of them seen just once; the ten biggest clones take up approximately 12%. The sequenced sample consisted of PBMCs. All receptors derive from a woman aged 40 to 49 in good health and CMV-seropositive.

The chain has TRBV4-2 and TRBJ1-5; tentative D call: TRBD1 (6 bases). This CDR3 is built from 18 residues. Trimming removed 4 bases from V and 2 bases from J, with 21 bases in between. Per the germline V gene, CDR1 is LGHNA and CDR2 is YNFKEQ. The CDR3 sequence is CASSPTSRTAGGNQPQHF. CDR3 DNA: TGTGCCAGCAGCCCAACCAGTCGGACAGCCGGGGGCAATCAGCCCCAGCATTTT.

The rearrangement links TRBV18 to TRBJ1-1; a possible D gene is TRBD1 (5 bases). Germline V CDR1 and CDR2: KGHSH, LQKENI. V was pared by 0 bases and J by 1 base, with 9 bases between. The CDR3 consists of 15 residues. DNA for the CDR3: TGTGCCAGCTCACCACCGACAGACCGGAACACTGAAGCTTTCTTT. This encodes CASSPPTDRNTEAFF.

The CDR3 bases are TGTGCCAGCAGCTTAGAGGGGGGGGCGGGTCAGCCCCAGCATTTT. Translated, it gives CASSLEGGAGQPQHF. The gene calls are TRBV7-9 and TRBJ1-5; D might be TRBD1 (6 bases). The germline V gene encodes CDR1 SEHNR and CDR2 FQNEAQ (reference sequence). V gave up 1 base and J gave up 6 bases, with 13 bases separating them. The CDR3 runs 15 residues.

This chain links TRBV19 with TRBJ1-5; no firm D call. Germline assignment: CDR1 LNHDA and CDR2 SQIVND (reference sequence). The CDR3 is 15 amino acids. The V end lost 3 bases, the J end lost 0 bases, and 9 bases lay between the germline ends. The CDR3 protein is CASSMQRPSNQPQHF. DNA of the CDR3: TGTGCCAGTAGTATGCAGAGGCCTAGCAATCAGCCCCAGCATTTT.

CDR3 DNA sequence: TGCAGTGCCCGAACGGGGAACACCATATATTTT. Amino acid sequence: CSARTGNTIYF. The rearrangement links TRBV20-1 to TRBJ1-3; no firm D call. The V gene's germline CDR1 is DFQATT and CDR2 SNEGSKA (reference sequence). This CDR3 has 11 residues. Trimming cost V 6 bases and J 7 bases, with 10 bases left between them.

The V gene is TRBV6-7, the J gene TRBJ1-2; TRBD1 matches at 7 bases. TRBV6-7 is given ORF status, its function remaining uncertain. V shed 6 bases, J shed 3 bases, and the junction held 10 bases outside the gene matches. The CDR3 consists of 15 residues. In DNA, the CDR3 is TGTGCCAGCAGCAGCCTCACAGGGGTGGACTATGGCTACACCTTC. This codes for CASSSLTGVDYGYTF.

V is TRBV9 and J is TRBJ2-7, with 7 positions matching TRBD1. V trimming: 5 bases; J trimming: 7 bases; junction bases outside the gene matches: 12. Germline CDR1 reads SGDLS; CDR2 reads YYNGEE. This CDR3 is built from 14 residues. The CDR3 region is CASRIFGTVEEQYF. CDR3 coding DNA: TGTGCCAGCAGGATATTTGGGACAGTGGAGGAGCAGTACTTC. The variable domain in full, with the rest retrieved from reference TRBV9 and TRBJ2-7, is DSGVTQTPKHLITATGQRVTLRCSPRSGDLSVYWYQQSLDQGLQFLIQYYNGEERAKGNILERFSAQQFPDLHSELNLSSLELGDSALYFCASRIFGTVEEQYFGPGTRLTVT.

The CDR3 protein is CASSPEPSGITYNSPLHF. The CDR3, as DNA: TGTGCCAGCAGCCCCGAACCTTCAGGGATCACCTATAATTCACCCCTCCACTTT. This chain links TRBV7-9 with TRBJ1-6; D is possibly TRBD1 (5 bases). Trimming removed 5 bases at V and 2 bases at J, with 19 bases between. The CDR3 has 18 amino acids. The germline gives CDR1 SEHNR, CDR2 FQNEAQ (reference sequence).

The chain recombines TRBV18 with TRBJ1-1, with 11 bases matching TRBD1. After removal of 6 bases from V and 4 bases from J, the junction contained 1 base not matched to a gene. The CDR3 is made up of 13 amino acids. Germline V CDR1 and CDR2: KGHSH, LQKENI. The CDR3, as DNA: TGTGCCAGCTCCGGGACAGGGGGCACTGAAGCTTTCTTT. Its protein is CASSGTGGTEAFF.

This clone appeared a few times. This chain uses TRBV5-1 with TRBJ1-3, with TRBD1 identical over 8 bases. V lost 3 bases to trimming and J lost 5 bases; unmatched junction nucleotides: 4. The CDR3 has 14 amino acids. CDR1 and CDR2 from the germline V gene are SGHRS and YFSETQ. Here the CDR3 reads CASSSGQDRNTIYF. The CDR3 nucleotides read TGCGCCAGCAGCTCGGGACAGGATAGAAACACCATATATTTT.

V usage is TRBV28 and J usage is TRBJ1-5; maybe TRBD1 (6 bases). Germline-derived CDR1 and CDR2 are MDHEN and SYDVKM. The CDR3 totals 15 residues. Trimming took 5 bases from V and 7 from J, leaving 18 bases between them. In DNA, the CDR3 is TGTGCCAGCAGTCCTTCAAGGGGGAGAGTCCAGCCCCAGCATTTT. It is translated as CASSPSRGRVQPQHF.

The chain is built from TRBV19 and TRBJ2-1; the D gene is possibly TRBD2 (5 bases). The V and J ends lost 7 bases and 5 bases respectively, with 15 bases between them. The germline gives CDR1 LNHDA, CDR2 SQIVND (reference sequence). This CDR3 contains 14 residues. This chain's CDR3 is CASISGRRHNEQFF. CDR3 nucleotides: TGTGCCAGTATCAGCGGTCGGCGGCACAATGAGCAGTTCTTC. The full variable domain, in which reference TRBV19 and TRBJ2-1 provide the parts outside the CDR3, is DGGITQSPKYLFRKEGQNVTLSCEQNLNHDAMYWYRQDPGQGLRLIYYSQIVNDFQKGDIAEGYSVSREKKESFPLTVTSAQKNPTAFYLCASISGRRHNEQFFGPGTRLTVL.

In its sample, this clone was seen many times. This sample also contains other DNA sequences that code for the same CDR3. The CDR3 loop is CASSLRGLGDTEAFF. CDR3 sequence (DNA): TGTGCCAGCAGCTTAAGGGGGCTGGGGGACACTGAAGCTTTCTTT. The V and J genes are TRBV5-6 and TRBJ1-1; 7 bases map to TRBD1. V dropped 2 bases and J dropped 3; count of bases not matched to a gene: 7. The CDR3 is made up of 15 amino acids. CDR1 and CDR2 from the germline V gene are SGHDT and YYEEEE.

The V and J genes are TRBV10-3 and TRBJ1-4; TRBD1 matches at 10 bases. With 3 bases clipped from V and 7 bases from J, the junction kept 8 bases outside the gene matches. The germline V gene encodes CDR1 ENHRY and CDR2 SYGVKD. The CDR3 totals 16 residues. The CDR3 loop reads CAISDPGTGVREKLFF. CDR3 in DNA: TGTGCCATCAGTGACCCCGGGACAGGGGTGCGTGAAAAACTGTTTTTT.